This T cell receptor (beta chain) was sequenced during a study of OX40 agonist ivuxolimab in advanced cancers. At the level of the whole study: The costimulatory receptor OX40 (CD134) was targeted by ivuxolimab, a fully human IgG2 agonistic monoclonal antibody. Intravenous ivuxolimab was administered to patients every 2 weeks at six dose levels: 0.01, 0.1, 0.3, 1.5, 3 and 10 mg/kg. Of the approximately 50 dose-escalation patients, hepatocellular carcinoma was present in some 19, melanoma in around 15, renal cell carcinoma in 9 and head and neck cancer in 9. The dose-escalation cohort was over 70% male with a mean age of around 64 years, ranging from roughly 20 to 80. Patients were allowed to have had prior anti-PD-1, anti-PD-L1 or anti-CTLA-4 therapy, and around 40% of the dose-escalation patients had previously received checkpoint inhibitors. Peripheral TCRbeta sequencing aimed to test whether ivuxolimab altered TCR sequence diversity and caused clonal T-cell expansion. The paper reports the monotherapy dose-escalation portion (N of about 50 patients) of the phase I ivuxolimab trial. Three dose-escalation patients achieved partial responses, one with hepatocellular carcinoma and two with cutaneous melanoma.

Genomic DNA was extracted from sorted cells for sequencing of the TCRbeta CDR3 region. TCRbeta CDR3 regions were sequenced using the immunoSEQ Assay. TCRdb took over this immuneACCESS table, retaining in-frame rearrangements with V and J assigned. Such tables are incomplete; in checked studies, under half of the missing clones stem from an unresolved V gene, and the remainder is unexplained. This sample comprises about 7,700 clones, 70% to 90% of them detected only once. Approximately 2.1% of the sample is in the top ten clones. Overall study outcomes, separate from this receptor: Low levels of normalized T-cell clonal expansion were also shown by some nonresponding patients. The antigen specificity of the clonally expanded peripheral T cells was not determined. After ivuxolimab, expanded clones were on average more numerous among CD8+ T cells than among CD4+ T cells. In partial responders in the 0.1-3.0 mg/kg groups, normalized peripheral clonal expansion was found to be among the lowest, especially among CD8+ T cells. At doses of 0.1 to 3.0 mg/kg, clonal expansion of both CD4+ and CD8+ blood T cells was observed from baseline to week 6.

Comment on this clone: This clone's antigen is unknown. No much larger clone is present one base from it, and per-base qualities are unavailable.

The trial excluded patients who had a history of autoimmune disease or were on systemic immunosuppression. Peripheral blood for TCR sequencing was collected from all dose cohorts at baseline, on cycle 4 day 1, and on cycle 7 day 1. Samples were obtained from an open-label, multicenter, first-in-human phase I dose-escalation trial of ivuxolimab. Adults with locally advanced or metastatic head and neck squamous cell, hepatocellular, melanoma or renal cell carcinoma were enrolled in the trial. Before TCR sequencing, CD4+ T cells and CD8+ T cells were sorted from peripheral blood as separate populations. Sequences SGDLS (CDR1) and YYNGEE (CDR2) are obtained from the germline V gene. V and J are truncated by 7 bases and 7 bases respectively, leaving an intervening sequence of 12 bases. The CDR3 runs 12 amino acids, cysteine and phenylalanine included. Of all the DNA, just the CDR3 is kept, 36 bases in frame from base 1.

Recombination connected TRBV9 to TRBJ1-3; a confident D gene designation cannot be given. The specimen was CD4+ or CD8+ T cells sorted from blood, collected in a trial of the OX40 agonist ivuxolimab. The source of this sequence is an adult with an advanced solid tumor such as melanoma, head and neck, liver or kidney cancer. For the CDR3, the sequence is CASGGHGNTIYF. DNA sequence: TGTGCCAGCGGAGGGCACGGGAACACCATATATTTT.